This TCR beta chain was sequenced in a study of T cells in Graves' hyperthyroidism and ophthalmopathy. Study-level results: Ophthalmopathy cases were set apart from stable hyperthyroidism by a 13 V-J model. The blood repertoire included most of the expanded thyroid clonotypes above 0.001.

The CDR3 runs 12 residues. Germline assignment: CDR1 DFQATT and CDR2 SNEGSKA (reference sequence). V was cut by 3 bases and J by 5 bases, with 9 bases left in between. Concerning this clonotype: No antigen is known for it.

RNA transcripts gave rise to amplified TCR beta CDR3 regions. Using the HTBI primer set, a first-round RT-PCR was run on the TCR CDR3. TCRdb processed the multiplex PCR reads anew with MiXCR; each CDR3 protein has one entry. This sample carries around 300,000 distinct CDR3 sequences, over 20% of them seen once, and the ten largest clones take around 65%. Sequencing was carried out using blood. The V gene is TRBV20-1, the J gene TRBJ2-3, with a possible D match to TRBD2 (6 bases). This TCR derives from a man between 25 and 39 years old with Graves' ophthalmopathy. CDR3 region: CSARPAGDTQYF. The CDR3 DNA follows: TGCAGTGCTAGGCCAGCGGGAGATACGCAGTATTTT.